These 5 T cell receptor beta chains originate from one sample sequenced in a study of CD8+ T cells in alopecia areata. Extracted RNA was reverse transcribed, and the resulting cDNA served as sequencing template. The method was immunoSEQ multiplex PCR; TCRdb's version includes in-frame clones alone and lacks a portion of them. This repertoire holds over 250,000 clones, and none appear only once. Cells that came from pooled cutaneous lymph nodes were sorted using CD4, CD8alpha, NKG2D, NKG2ACE and other markers. The material sequenced was CD4+ T cells sorted from a lymph node. The receptors stem from a C3H/HeJ mouse with alopecia areata. For this mouse line, the MHC haplotype is H2-k.

This clone came up many times. Gene names are the mouse ones. The read gets to within 4 residues of the CDR3 end, and the germline J gene fills in the rest. Other DNA sequences in the sample encode the same CDR3. The gene calls are TRBV17 and TRBJ1-1, with TRBD1 as a possible D gene (5 bases). This CDR3 region has 13 residues. Between the trimmed V and J ends, which lost 3 bases and 0 bases, there was a span of 5 bases. The germline gives CDR1 MNHDT, CDR2 YYDKIL. The CDR3 loop is CASSRTANTEVFF. CDR3 bases read: TGTGCTAGCAGTAGGACAGCAAACACA.

Only a few counts were recorded for this clone. Gene names follow the mouse nomenclature. The CDR3 is cut off 4 residues early in the read; its end comes from the germline J gene. The chain employs TRBV13-1 and TRBJ2-5; 9 bases map to TRBD2. This CDR3 is built from 15 residues. Germline-derived CDR1 and CDR2 are NSHNY and SYGAGN. Losses at the gene ends were 5 bases for V and 0 bases for J; bases not matched to a gene: 4. CDR3 DNA, as far as it was read: TGTGCCAGCAGCCAACTGGGGGGTAACCAAGAC. Its protein product is CASSQLGGNQD. The whole CDR3 protein is CASSQLGGNQDTQYF.

Concerning this clone: Gene names and germline match the mouse. The read falls 4 residues short of the CDR3 end, and the missing part is taken from the germline J gene. The genes are TRBV1 and TRBJ2-3; 8 nucleotides align to TRBD1. CDR1 and CDR2 from the germline V gene are NSQYPW and LRSPGD (reference sequence). This CDR3 contains 15 residues. V gave up 5 bases and J gave up 0 bases; unmatched junction bases: 4. CDR3 amino acids: CTCSSGQGSAETLYF. The sequenced CDR3 bases are TGCACCTGCAGTTCCGGACAGGGAAGTGCAGAA. The entire variable domain, with the rest obtained from reference TRBV1 and TRBJ2-3, is as follows: VTLLEQNPRWRLVPRGQAVNLRCILKNSQYPWMSWYQQDLQKQLQWLFTLRSPGDKEVKSLPGADYLATRVTDTELRLQVANMSQGRTLYCTCSSGQGSAETLYFGSGTRLTVL.

In the case of this clone: Mouse names are used for the genes. Partial CDR3 DNA: TGTGCCAGCAGTGGAGACAGGGGGCGA. Protein sequence: CASSGDRGR. The entire CDR3 is CASSGDRGREVFF. V is TRBV13-1 and J is TRBJ1-1; 10 bases agree with TRBD1. The CDR3 goes on 4 residues after the read ends, and that part is filled in from the germline J gene. CDR1 and CDR2 from the germline V gene are NSHNY and SYGAGN. The CDR3 length is 13 residues.

A word on this clone: Genes and germline are mouse. The read halts 3 residues ahead of the CDR3 end, with the missing end drawn from the germline J gene. V and J are TRBV5 and TRBJ1-6; weak D call: TRBD1 (5 bases). TRBJ1-6 qualifies as an ORF whose function is uncertain. Trimming removed 0 bases from V and 7 bases from J, with 10 bases in between. Germline V gene lookup returns CDR1 LGHNA and CDR2 YNLKQL (reference sequence). The CDR3 runs 15 residues. This CDR3 reads CASSQERQGNSPLYF. Partial CDR3 DNA: TGTGCCAGCAGCCAAGAAAGGCAGGGAAATTCGCCC.